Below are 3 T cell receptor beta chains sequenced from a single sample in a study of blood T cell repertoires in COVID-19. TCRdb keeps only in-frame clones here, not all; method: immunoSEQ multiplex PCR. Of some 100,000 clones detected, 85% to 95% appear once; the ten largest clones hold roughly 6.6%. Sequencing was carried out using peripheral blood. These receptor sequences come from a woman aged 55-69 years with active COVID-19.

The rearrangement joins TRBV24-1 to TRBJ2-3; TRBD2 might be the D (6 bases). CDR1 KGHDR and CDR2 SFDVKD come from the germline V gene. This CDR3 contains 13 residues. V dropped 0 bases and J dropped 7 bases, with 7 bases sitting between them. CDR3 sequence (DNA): TGTGCCACCAGTGATTTGGGGGGGTATACGCAGTATTTT. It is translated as CATSDLGGYTQYF.

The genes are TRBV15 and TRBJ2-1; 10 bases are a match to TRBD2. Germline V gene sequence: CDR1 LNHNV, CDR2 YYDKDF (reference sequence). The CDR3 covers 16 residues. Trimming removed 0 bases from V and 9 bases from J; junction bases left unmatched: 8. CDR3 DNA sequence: TGTGCCACCAGCAGAGAGGCTAGCGGGAGTTACGGTGAGCAGTTCTTC. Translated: CATSREASGSYGEQFF.

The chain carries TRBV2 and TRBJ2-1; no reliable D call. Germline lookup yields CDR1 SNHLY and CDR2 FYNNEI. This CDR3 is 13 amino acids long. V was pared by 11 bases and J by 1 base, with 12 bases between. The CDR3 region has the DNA TGTGCCTCTGAGGAAATTTCCTACAATGAGCAGTTCTTC. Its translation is CASEEISYNEQFF.